The present T cell receptor beta chain was sequenced within a study of T cell repertoires in cytomegalovirus infection. Using its own MiXCR run on the reads, TCRdb lists one record per CDR3 protein. The sample lists around 900,000 distinct CDR3 sequences, approximately 31% occurring once. As for this clonotype: Its antigen is not identified.

This receptor was taken from a human donor in good health (CMV status not recorded). Some clones in this sample may be carry-over from other donors' samples. The sequenced sample was cultured CD8+ T cells from PBMCs, obtained from culture after CMV antigen stimulation.

This chain's CDR3 is CASSTTSGEGEQFF. CDR3 coding DNA: TGTGCCAGCAGTACGACTAGCGGGGAGGGTGAGCAGTTCTTC. The genes are TRBV2 and TRBJ2-1; TRBD2 agrees at 11 bases. The CDR3 spans 14 residues. Germline CDR1 reads SNHLY; CDR2 reads FYNNEI. V lost 5 bases, J lost 9 bases, and 6 bases stayed unmatched.